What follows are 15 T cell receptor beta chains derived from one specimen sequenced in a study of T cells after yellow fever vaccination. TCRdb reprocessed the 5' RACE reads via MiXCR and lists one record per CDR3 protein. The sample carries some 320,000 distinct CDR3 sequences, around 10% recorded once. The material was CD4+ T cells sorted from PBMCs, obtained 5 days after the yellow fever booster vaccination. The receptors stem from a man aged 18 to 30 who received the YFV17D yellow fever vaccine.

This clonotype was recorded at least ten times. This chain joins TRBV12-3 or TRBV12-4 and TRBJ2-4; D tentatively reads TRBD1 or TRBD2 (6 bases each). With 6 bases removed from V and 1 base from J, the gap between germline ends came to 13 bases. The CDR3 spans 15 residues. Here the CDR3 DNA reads TGTGCCAGCAGCCCAAGGGGGGCGGCCAAAAACATTCAGTACTTC. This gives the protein CASSPRGAAKNIQYF.

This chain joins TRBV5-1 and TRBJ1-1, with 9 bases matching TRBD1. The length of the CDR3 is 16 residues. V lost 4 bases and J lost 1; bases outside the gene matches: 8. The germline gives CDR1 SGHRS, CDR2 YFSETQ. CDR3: CASSVLPGQGNTEAFF. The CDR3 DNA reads TGCGCCAGCAGCGTTTTACCGGGACAGGGGAACACTGAAGCTTTCTTT.

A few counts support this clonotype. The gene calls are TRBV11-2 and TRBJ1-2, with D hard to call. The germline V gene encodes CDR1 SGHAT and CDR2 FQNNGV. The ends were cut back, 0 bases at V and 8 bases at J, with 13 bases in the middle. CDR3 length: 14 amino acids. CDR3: CASSLESGIGGYTF. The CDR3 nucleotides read TGTGCCAGCAGCTTAGAGTCGGGGATTGGCGGCTACACCTTC.

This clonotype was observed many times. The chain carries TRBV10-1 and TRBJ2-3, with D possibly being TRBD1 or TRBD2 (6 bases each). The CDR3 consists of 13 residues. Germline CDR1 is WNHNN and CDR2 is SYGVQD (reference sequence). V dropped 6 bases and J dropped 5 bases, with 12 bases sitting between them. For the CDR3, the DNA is TGCGCCAGCAGCGGGGGCCCTCGAGATACGCAGTATTTT. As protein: CASSGGPRDTQYF.

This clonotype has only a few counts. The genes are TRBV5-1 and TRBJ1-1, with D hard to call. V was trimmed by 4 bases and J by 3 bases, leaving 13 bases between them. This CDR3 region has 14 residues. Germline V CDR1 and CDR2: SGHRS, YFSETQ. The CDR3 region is CASSAQIRDTEAFF. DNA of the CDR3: TGCGCCAGCAGCGCTCAAATTAGGGACACTGAAGCTTTCTTT.

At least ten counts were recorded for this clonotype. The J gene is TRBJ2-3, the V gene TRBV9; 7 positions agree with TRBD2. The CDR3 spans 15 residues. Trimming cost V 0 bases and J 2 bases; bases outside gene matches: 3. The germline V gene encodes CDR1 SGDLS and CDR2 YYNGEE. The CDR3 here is CASSVATSDTDTQYF. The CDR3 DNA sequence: TGTGCCAGCAGCGTAGCTACTAGCGACACAGATACGCAGTATTTT.

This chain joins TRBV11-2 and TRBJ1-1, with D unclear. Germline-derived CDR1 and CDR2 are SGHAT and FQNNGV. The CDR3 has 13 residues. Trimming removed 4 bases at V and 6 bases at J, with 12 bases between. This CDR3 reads CASSYDPSAEAFF. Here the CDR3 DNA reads TGTGCCAGCAGCTATGACCCCTCTGCTGAAGCTTTCTTT.

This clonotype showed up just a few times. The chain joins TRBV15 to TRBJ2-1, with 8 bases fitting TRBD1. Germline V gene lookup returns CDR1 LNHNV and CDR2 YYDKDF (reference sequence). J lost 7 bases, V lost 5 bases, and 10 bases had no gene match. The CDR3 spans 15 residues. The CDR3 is CATSPQQGATNEQFF. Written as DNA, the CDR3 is TGTGCCACCAGCCCCCAGCAGGGGGCTACGAATGAGCAGTTCTTC.

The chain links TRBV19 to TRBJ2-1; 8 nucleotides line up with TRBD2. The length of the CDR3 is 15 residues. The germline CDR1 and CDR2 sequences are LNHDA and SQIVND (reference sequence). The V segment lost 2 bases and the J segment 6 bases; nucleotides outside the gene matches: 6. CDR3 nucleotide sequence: TGTGCCAGTAGTATACTGACTAGCGAAGTCAATGAGCAGTTCTTC. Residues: CASSILTSEVNEQFF.

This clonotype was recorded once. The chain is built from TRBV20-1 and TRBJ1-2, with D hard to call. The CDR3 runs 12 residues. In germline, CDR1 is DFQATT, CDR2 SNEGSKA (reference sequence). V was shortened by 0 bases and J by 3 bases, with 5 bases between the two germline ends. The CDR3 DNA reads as TGCAGTGCTAGAGAACAAGACTATGGCTACACCTTC. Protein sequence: CSAREQDYGYTF.

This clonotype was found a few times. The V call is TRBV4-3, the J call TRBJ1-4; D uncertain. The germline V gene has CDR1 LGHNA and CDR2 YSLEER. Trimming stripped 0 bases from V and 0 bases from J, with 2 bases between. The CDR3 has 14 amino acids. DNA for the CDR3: TGCGCCAGCAGCCAAGACACAACTAATGAAAAACTGTTTTTT. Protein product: CASSQDTTNEKLFF.

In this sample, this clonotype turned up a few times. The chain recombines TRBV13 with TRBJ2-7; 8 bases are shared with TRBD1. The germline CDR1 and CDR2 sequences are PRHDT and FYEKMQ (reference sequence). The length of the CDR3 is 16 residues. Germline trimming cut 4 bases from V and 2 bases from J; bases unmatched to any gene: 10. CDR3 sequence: CASSSFGTGETYEQYF. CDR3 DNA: TGTGCCAGCAGCTCATTCGGGACAGGCGAAACCTACGAGCAGTACTTC.

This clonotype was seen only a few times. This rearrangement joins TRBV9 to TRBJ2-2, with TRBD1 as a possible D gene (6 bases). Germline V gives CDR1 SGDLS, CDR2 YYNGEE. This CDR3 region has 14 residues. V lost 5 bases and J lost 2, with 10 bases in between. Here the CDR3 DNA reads TGTGCCAGCAGGGCGGACAGTAACACCGGGGAGCTGTTTTTT. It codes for CASRADSNTGELFF.

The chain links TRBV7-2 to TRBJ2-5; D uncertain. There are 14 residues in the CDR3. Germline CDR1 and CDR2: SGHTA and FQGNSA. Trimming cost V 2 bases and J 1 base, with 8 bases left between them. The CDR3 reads CASSLTESQETQYF. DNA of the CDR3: TGTGCCAGCAGCTTAACGGAGTCCCAAGAGACCCAGTACTTC.

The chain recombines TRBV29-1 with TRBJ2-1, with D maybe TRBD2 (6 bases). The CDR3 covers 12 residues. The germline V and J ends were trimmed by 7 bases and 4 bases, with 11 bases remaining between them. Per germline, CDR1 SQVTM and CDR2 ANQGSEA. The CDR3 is CSAGTGYNEQFF. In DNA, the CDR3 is TGCAGCGCAGGGACTGGTTACAATGAGCAGTTCTTC.